This entry describes one TCR beta chain. With 2 bases removed from V and 14 bases from J, the gap between germline ends came to 21 bases. Germline lookup yields CDR1 GTSNPN and CDR2 SVGIG (reference sequence). The CDR3 has 14 amino acids. The data stem from a study of T cells in narcolepsy. Assay: immunoSEQ multiplex PCR; the TCRdb copy retains only in-frame clones and omits some. The sample records around 18,000 clones, 85% to 90% being singletons. The sequence was collected from a human donor in good health. The sample comprised memory (CD45RA-) CD4+ T cells from blood. The chain recombines TRBV30 with TRBJ1-4; the D gene is possibly TRBD1 (6 bases). CDR3 in DNA: TGTGCCTGGAGTTTGACAGGACCTAATGAAAGGCTGTTTTTT. This encodes CAWSLTGPNERLFF.